This T cell receptor (beta chain) derives from a study of blood T cell repertoires in COVID-19. V dropped 5 bases and J dropped 4; count of bases not matched to a gene: 4. Looked up from germline, CDR1 is SGHAT and CDR2 is FQNNGV. The CDR3 is 14 residues long. Profiling relied on immunoSEQ multiplex PCR, and the TCRdb table lists in-frame clones only, not all of them. The profile shows approximately 72,000 clones, more than 80% of them singletons. Input material: peripheral blood. The chain carries TRBV11-2 and TRBJ2-7; 11 bases agree with TRBD2. The TCR comes from a woman aged 80 or older with active or convalescent COVID-19. CDR3 bases: TGTGCCAGCAGCGCGGGACTAGCGGCTTACGAGCAGTACTTC. Its translation is CASSAGLAAYEQYF.